The entry that follows covers one T cell receptor (beta chain) sequence. The source of the sample is a study of T cell changes during pregnancy in multiple sclerosis. Repertoires were generated with immunoSEQ multiplex PCR, while TCRdb's copy carries only in-frame clones and drops some. The sample includes over 25,000 clones, 70% to 90% of them seen just once. In germline, CDR1 is SGHRS, CDR2 YFSETQ. This CDR3 has 17 amino acids. V was pared by 5 bases and J by 5 bases, with 13 bases of the junction left unmatched. The rearrangement links TRBV5-1 to TRBJ2-2, with TRBD1 matching 9 bases. The receptor's source is a female donor with multiple sclerosis, enrolled in a pregnancy study. The sample consisted of CD8+ T cells from peripheral blood mononuclear cells, taken in the third trimester of pregnancy. The CDR3 bases are TGCGCCAGCAGGTTTCTCAAACAGGGGGCAGGGACCGGGGAGCTGTTTTTT. Amino acids: CASRFLKQGAGTGELFF.